This T cell receptor (beta chain) was obtained from a study of blood T cells in healthy people across ages. Study observations and caveats: Significant beta diversity loss was already apparent by age approximately 38, declining roughly linearly.

For this clonotype: Its cognate antigen is unknown.

Individuals who donated were healthy Caucasians from Russia aged roughly 6 to 90. Isolation recovered at least 6 million PBMCs from every sample. Using a J-beta primer mix together with a sample-barcoded 5' primer, a second PCR was run for roughly 7 to 12 cycles. TCRdb re-called the 5' RACE reads with MiXCR, one entry per CDR3 protein. The sample comprises about 1.1 million distinct CDR3 sequences, 35% to 40% of which are singletons, and around 14% rests with the top ten. The sequenced sample consisted of blood. The clonotype originates from a man younger than 30 in good health.

For the CDR3, the DNA is TGTGCCAGCAAGGGAGGCGGCAATGAGCAGTTCTTC. Its translation: CASKGGGNEQFF. V and J are TRBV12-3 or TRBV12-4 and TRBJ2-1; D is possibly TRBD2 (6 bases). Deletions cut 7 bases from V and 6 bases from J, with 10 bases between. There are 12 residues in the CDR3.